The 25 T cell receptor beta chains given below trace back to one sample, sequenced in a study of T-cell reconstitution after alpha-beta-depleted transplantation in children. Unique molecular identifiers were incorporated during preparation of the TCRbeta library. Each CDR3 protein is one row after TCRdb ran MiXCR on the PCR reads. The repertoire holds 300,000 to 400,000 distinct CDR3 sequences, with around 25% as singletons. The specimen was PBMCs, mostly from graft donor cells, collected 180 days after TCRalphabeta/CD19-depleted stem cell transplant. All receptors come from a male patient younger than 18 who had a stem cell transplant for acute lymphoblastic leukemia, so the T cells may come from the graft donor.

J is TRBJ2-3 and V is TRBV20-1; TRBD2 matches at 8 bases. J was trimmed by 3 bases and V by 1 base; bases with no gene match: 6. The CDR3 contains 15 residues. Germline V gene lookup returns CDR1 DFQATT and CDR2 SNEGSKA (reference sequence). The CDR3 region is CSARGESGGTDTQYF. The CDR3 coding sequence is TGCAGTGCTAGAGGCGAGAGCGGGGGTACAGATACGCAGTATTTT.

The genes are TRBV11-2 and TRBJ2-1, with D tentatively TRBD1 (5 bases). Trimming stripped 5 bases from V and 0 bases from J, with 29 bases between. CDR3 length equals 21 residues. Germline values: CDR1 SGHAT, CDR2 FQNNGV. CDR3 sequence (DNA): TGTGCCAGCAGCCCCCCCTCCGACAGCCCCCAGCCTCAGAGCTCCTACAATGAGCAGTTCTTC. This codes for CASSPPSDSPQPQSSYNEQFF. Looking up the rest from reference TRBV11-2 and TRBJ2-1 gives the full variable domain: EAGVAQSPRYKIIEKRQSVAFWCNPISGHATLYWYQQILGQGPKLLIQFQNNGVVDDSQLPKDRFSAERLKGVDSTLKIQPAKLEDSAVYLCASSPPSDSPQPQSSYNEQFFGPGTRLTVL.

This clonotype was found a few times. This chain joins TRBV12-3 or TRBV12-4 and TRBJ2-5; 7 bases are shared with TRBD1. This CDR3 region has 14 residues. V lost 7 bases and J lost 2; bases outside the gene matches: 7. The CDR3 nucleotides read TGTGCCAGCAACAAACAGGGGCTACAAGAGACCCAGTACTTC. Translating it yields CASNKQGLQETQYF.

In this sample, this clonotype turned up a few times. The chain uses TRBV20-1 and TRBJ2-3, with D uncertain. The CDR3 covers 14 residues. Trimming pared 2 bases from V and 0 bases from J, leaving 9 bases between. CDR1 and CDR2 (germline): DFQATT, SNEGSKA (reference sequence). The CDR3 protein is CSARNAPSTDTQYF. CDR3 in DNA: TGCAGTGCTAGAAATGCCCCTAGCACAGATACGCAGTATTTT.

The chain recombines TRBV5-4 with TRBJ2-3; 7 bases align to TRBD2. The CDR3 has 16 residues. CDR1 and CDR2 (germline): SGHNT, YYREEE (reference sequence). The V and J ends lost 2 bases and 5 bases, in that order; junction bases with no gene match: 11. The CDR3 DNA reads TGTGCCAGCAGCTTTAAATGGGCGGGAGAGGGAGATACGCAGTATTTT. Protein sequence: CASSFKWAGEGDTQYF. Drawing the rest from reference TRBV5-4 and TRBJ2-3, the complete variable domain is ETGVTQSPTHLIKTRGQQVTLRCSSQSGHNTVSWYQQALGQGPQFIFQYYREEENGRGNFPPRFSGLQFPNYSSELNVNALELDDSALYLCASSFKWAGEGDTQYFGPGTRLTVL.

This clonotype was observed once. This chain connects TRBV3-1 to TRBJ2-5; no firm D call. Germline values: CDR1 LGHDT, CDR2 YNNKEL (reference sequence). V lost 4 bases and J 4 bases, leaving 10 bases between the germline ends. The CDR3 is 13 amino acids. This CDR3 reads CASSRTAPETQYF. The CDR3 nucleotides are TGTGCCAGCAGCCGAACAGCCCCAGAGACCCAGTACTTC.

This clonotype occurred a few times. The rearrangement joins TRBV12-3 or TRBV12-4 to TRBJ2-1; weak D call: TRBD1 (5 bases). V shed 6 bases and J shed 6 bases, with 12 bases lying between them. The CDR3 spans 13 residues. CDR3 sequence reads: CASSPRQFNEQFF. The CDR3, as DNA: TGTGCCAGCAGCCCAAGACAGTTCAATGAGCAGTTCTTC.

The gene calls are TRBV28 and TRBJ1-3, with D unclear. Germline-derived CDR1 and CDR2 are MDHEN and SYDVKM. The CDR3 spans 16 residues. Trimming cost V 3 bases and J 4 bases, with 16 bases left between them. The CDR3 region is CASSLGRYLPGNTIYF. The CDR3, as DNA: TGTGCCAGCAGTTTGGGGAGGTACTTGCCCGGAAACACCATATATTTT.

This clonotype has only a few counts. The chain employs TRBV12-3 or TRBV12-4 and TRBJ2-7; D possibly corresponds to TRBD2 (5 bases). V lost 4 bases, J lost 2 bases, and 12 bases lay in between. The CDR3 runs 14 residues. CDR3 amino acids: CASSSRVSTYEQYF. DNA of the CDR3: TGTGCCAGCAGTTCGCGGGTCAGCACCTACGAGCAGTACTTC.

The rearrangement uses TRBV6-5 and TRBJ1-1; D perhaps matches TRBD1 (5 bases). With 5 bases removed from V and 3 bases from J, the gap between germline ends came to 16 bases. The CDR3 contains 15 residues. Germline lookup yields CDR1 MNHEY and CDR2 SVGAGI. The CDR3 here is CASSTDSQRDTEAFF. The CDR3 region has the DNA TGTGCCAGCAGTACCGACAGTCAACGGGACACTGAAGCTTTCTTT.

The CDR3 spells CASSPAWEQYF. The CDR3 coding sequence is TGTGCCAGCAGCCCCGCGTGGGAGCAGTACTTC. This chain uses TRBV11-2 with TRBJ2-7, with D unresolved. The CDR3 contains 11 residues. Looked up from germline, CDR1 is SGHAT and CDR2 is FQNNGV. Deletions cut 5 bases from V and 7 bases from J, with 9 bases between.

The sample holds a few counts of this clonotype. The chain uses TRBV5-1 and TRBJ1-2; TRBD1 matches 9 bases. The CDR3 has 14 amino acids. The V gene's germline CDR1 is SGHRS and CDR2 YFSETQ. The V and J ends lost 4 bases and 2 bases, in that order; junction bases with no gene match: 3. DNA for the CDR3: TGCGCCAGCAGCCAGGGACAGGGAAACTATGGCTACACCTTC. It is translated as CASSQGQGNYGYTF.

The chain is built from TRBV4-2 and TRBJ2-7; 9 bases match TRBD1. CDR3 length: 16 residues. Trimming at V came to 0 bases and at J to 4 bases, leaving 7 bases not matched to a gene. Germline CDR1 LGHNA, CDR2 YNFKEQ. Written as DNA, the CDR3 is TGTGCCAGCAGCCAAGAAAGACGAGGGACAGGGTACGAGCAGTACTTC. Protein: CASSQERRGTGYEQYF.

This sequence joins TRBV27 and TRBJ2-7, with D unresolved. The V and J ends lost 3 bases and 2 bases respectively, with 14 bases between them. The CDR3 covers 15 residues. CDR1 is MNHEY, CDR2 SMNVEV, per germline (reference sequence). The CDR3 sequence is CASSLWQNGPYEQYF. The CDR3 nucleotides are TGTGCCAGCAGTTTGTGGCAGAACGGCCCCTACGAGCAGTACTTC.

The chain carries TRBV4-1 and TRBJ1-3; D not certain. This CDR3 has 15 residues. V lost 4 bases and J lost 0, with 10 bases in between. CDR1 is MGHRA and CDR2 is YSYEKL in the germline V gene. CDR3: CASSPRWVSGNTIYF. CDR3 coding DNA: TGCGCCAGCAGCCCGCGATGGGTCTCTGGAAACACCATATATTTT.

V is TRBV20-1 and J is TRBJ2-4; weak D call: TRBD2 (6 bases). V lost 3 bases, J lost 8 bases, and 14 bases lay in between. Germline V gene lookup returns CDR1 DFQATT and CDR2 SNEGSKA (reference sequence). This CDR3 contains 13 residues. In DNA form, the CDR3 reads TGCAGTGCTAGGGGAGGCGGGATGGACATTCAGTACTTC. Translating gives CSARGGGMDIQYF.

The V call is TRBV7-3, the J call TRBJ2-3; TRBD2 agrees at 13 bases. The CDR3 totals 17 residues. J lost 3 bases, V lost 4 bases, and 7 bases had no gene match. From germline, CDR1 is SGHTA and CDR2 FQGTGA. The CDR3, as DNA: TGTGCCAGCAGCTCGGGACTAGCGGGATTATCTACAGATACGCAGTATTTT. Translated, it gives CASSSGLAGLSTDTQYF.

Only a few counts were recorded for this clonotype. The rearrangement links TRBV7-3 to TRBJ2-3; TRBD2 matches 7 bases. V gave up 0 bases and J gave up 5 bases; unmatched junction bases: 5. The CDR3 extends over 15 amino acids. Germline loops: CDR1 SGHTA, CDR2 FQGTGA. The CDR3 region is CASSLTGGPRDTQYF. The CDR3 DNA sequence: TGTGCCAGCAGCTTAACGGGAGGGCCGAGAGATACGCAGTATTTT.

In its sample, this clonotype was seen a few times. The gene calls are TRBV7-2 and TRBJ2-5; 9 nucleotides align to TRBD1. Losses at the gene ends were 5 bases for V and 6 bases for J; bases not matched to a gene: 10. CDR3 size: 15 residues. Germline V CDR1 and CDR2: SGHTA, FQGNSA. In DNA form, the CDR3 reads TGTGCCAGCAGCAGAGCGGACAGGGGCTGGAAGACCCAGTACTTC. It translates to CASSRADRGWKTQYF.

This clonotype was detected only a few times. The chain carries TRBV7-9 and TRBJ2-7; D is unclear. This CDR3 is built from 11 residues. CDR1 is SEHNR, CDR2 FQNEAQ, per germline (reference sequence). V shed 11 bases and J shed 5 bases, with 13 bases lying between them. DNA for the CDR3: TGTGCCGTCCCCCTACCTCACGAGCAGTACTTC. Translated, it gives CAVPLPHEQYF.

The rearrangement uses TRBV12-3 or TRBV12-4 and TRBJ2-7; unclear D gene. V was cut by 3 bases and J by 4 bases, with 13 bases left in between. This CDR3 is built from 14 residues. DNA for the CDR3: TGTGCCAGCAGTTTGGAACTCCCCCCATACGAGCAGTACTTC. Amino acid sequence: CASSLELPPYEQYF.

The chain uses TRBV7-8 and TRBJ2-7; D not resolved. The CDR3 length is 13 residues. Germline CDR1 and CDR2: SGHVS and FQNEAQ. Between the trimmed V and J ends, which lost 5 bases and 12 bases, there was a span of 20 bases. CDR3 amino acids: CASSPFLDGWGYF. CDR3 DNA: TGTGCCAGCAGCCCCTTCCTTGACGGTTGGGGGTACTTC. The entire variable domain, with the rest obtained from reference TRBV7-8 and TRBJ2-7, is as follows: GAGVSQSPRYKVAKRGQDVALRCDPISGHVSLFWYQQALGQGPEFLTYFQNEAQLDKSGLPSDRFFAERPEGSVSTLKIQRTQQEDSAVYLCASSPFLDGWGYFGPGTRLTVT.

This clonotype was observed a few times. The junction shows a germline mismatch at one end, possibly a read error. The chain carries TRBV7-2 and TRBJ2-4; no reliable D call. The CDR3 totals 15 residues. Germline V gene lookup returns CDR1 SGHTA and CDR2 FQGNSA. In DNA, the CDR3 is TGTGCCAGCAGCTTAGGACATTTAGCCAAAAGCATTCAGTACTTC. Translated, it gives CASSLGHLAKSIQYF.

V gene TRBV10-3 combines with J gene TRBJ1-5; D is unresolved. The CDR3 runs 12 residues. The germline gives CDR1 ENHRY, CDR2 SYGVKD. V was shortened by 2 bases and J by 11 bases, with 10 bases between the two germline ends. CDR3 nucleotides: TGTGCCATCAGTGAGGGGCCCTATTCCCAGCATTTT. Translating it yields CAISEGPYSQHF.

V is TRBV6-5 and J is TRBJ2-5; 8 nucleotides align to TRBD2. This CDR3 contains 14 residues. V dropped 0 bases and J dropped 6; count of bases not matched to a gene: 3. CDR1 and CDR2 from the germline V gene are MNHEY and SVGAGI. CDR3 nucleotide sequence: TGTGCCAGCAGTTACTCACGGGAGGGACAGACCCAGTACTTC. This gives the protein CASSYSREGQTQYF.